This T cell receptor beta chain was recorded in a study of blood T cell repertoires in COVID-19. Study background: Acute and convalescent COVID-19 specimens originated in the United States, Italy and Spain. Nucleic acid was either cDNA or gDNA, and it came from T cells, B-cell-depleted T cells, or PBMCs.

Those who participated ranged in age from roughly 18 to 89 years and resided in roughly 26 US areas. Researchers sorted participants into cohorts using their self-reported clinical history. Trimming cost V 0 bases and J 6 bases; bases outside gene matches: 9. Germline V gives CDR1 SGHTA, CDR2 FQGNSA. The CDR3 length is 16 residues. Repertoires were generated with immunoSEQ multiplex PCR, while TCRdb's copy carries only in-frame clones and drops some. Of 200,000 to 250,000 clones in the sample, about 80% were seen once. This chain uses TRBV7-2 with TRBJ1-1; 8 positions agree with TRBD1. The clonotype was recovered from a middle-aged man who had recovered from COVID-19. The source material was PBMCs or T cells enriched from blood (not recorded which). For the CDR3, the DNA is TGTGCCAGCAGCTTAGCCTTCCAGGGGGCCCAGGCTGAAGCTTTCTTT. It encodes CASSLAFQGAQAEAFF.